The T cell receptor (beta chain) under discussion was sequenced for a study of a mutant IDH1 vaccine in newly diagnosed glioma. Study information: Onset of vaccination occurred 4-6 weeks following radiotherapy alone, or with temozolomide cycles. Sex among treated patients split 62.5% male, roughly 40% female; mean age was approximately 40 years.

Noted time point: week 47, end of study. All doses held 300 ug of mutant IDH1 20-mer peptide, with topical imiquimod. Findings of the study overall: Apparently, pseudoprogression bore no relation to changes among the top peripheral T cell clonotypes.

Details on this clone: Its cognate antigen is unknown.

The ends were cut back, 6 bases at V and 1 base at J, with 15 bases in the middle. The CDR3 totals 15 residues. Germline V CDR1 and CDR2: SGHAT, FQNNGV. Sequencing was performed with immunoSEQ multiplex PCR; in TCRdb, only in-frame clones are kept and a portion is missing. The top ten hold 12% of the sample, which has over 30,000 clones, about 86% seen once. This specimen consisted of PBMCs, obtained from a glioma patient whose treatment included an IDH1 peptide vaccine. The V gene is TRBV11-2, the J gene TRBJ1-1; D not resolved. This clonotype originated in a woman aged 25 to 39 with glioma. The CDR3 region is CASRGIRAGNTEAFF. As DNA, the CDR3 is TGTGCCAGCAGGGGCATTAGGGCGGGGAACACTGAAGCTTTCTTT.